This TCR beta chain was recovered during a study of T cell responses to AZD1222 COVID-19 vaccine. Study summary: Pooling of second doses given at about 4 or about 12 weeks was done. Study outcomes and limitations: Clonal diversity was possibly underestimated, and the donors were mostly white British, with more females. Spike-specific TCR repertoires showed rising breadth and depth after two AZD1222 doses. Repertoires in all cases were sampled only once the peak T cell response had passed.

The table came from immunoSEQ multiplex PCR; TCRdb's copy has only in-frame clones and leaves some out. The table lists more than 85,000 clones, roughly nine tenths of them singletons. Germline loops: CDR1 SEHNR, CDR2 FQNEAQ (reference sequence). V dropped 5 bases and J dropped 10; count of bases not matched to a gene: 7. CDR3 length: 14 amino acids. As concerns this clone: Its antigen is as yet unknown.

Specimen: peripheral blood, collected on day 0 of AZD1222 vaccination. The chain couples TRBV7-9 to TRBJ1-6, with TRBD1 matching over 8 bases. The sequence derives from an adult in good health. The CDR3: CASSPGQGGSPLHF. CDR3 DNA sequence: TGTGCCAGCAGCCCCGGACAGGGAGGCTCACCCCTCCACTTT.